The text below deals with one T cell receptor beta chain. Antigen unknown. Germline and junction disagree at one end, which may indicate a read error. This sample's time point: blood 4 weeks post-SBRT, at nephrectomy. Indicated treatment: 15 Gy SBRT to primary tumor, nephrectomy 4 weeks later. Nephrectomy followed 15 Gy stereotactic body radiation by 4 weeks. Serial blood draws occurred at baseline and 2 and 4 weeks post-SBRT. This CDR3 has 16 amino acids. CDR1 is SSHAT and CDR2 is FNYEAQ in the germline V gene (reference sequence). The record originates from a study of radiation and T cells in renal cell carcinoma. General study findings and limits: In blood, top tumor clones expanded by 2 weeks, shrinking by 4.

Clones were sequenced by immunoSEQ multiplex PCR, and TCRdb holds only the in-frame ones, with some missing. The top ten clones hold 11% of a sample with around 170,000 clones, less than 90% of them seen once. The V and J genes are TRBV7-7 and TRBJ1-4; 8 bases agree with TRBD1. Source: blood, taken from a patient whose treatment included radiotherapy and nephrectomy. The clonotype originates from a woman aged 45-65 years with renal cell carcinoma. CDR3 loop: CASSQGAGPTNEKLFF. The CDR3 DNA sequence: TGTGCTAGCAGTCAGGGGGCAGGTCCAACTAATGAAAAACTGTTTTTT.